A selection of T cell receptor beta chains follows, all from one sample in a study of OX40 agonist ivuxolimab in advanced cancers. Using immunoSEQ multiplex PCR, the repertoire was profiled, and TCRdb retains in-frame clones only, with some absent. The sample includes nearly 60,000 clones, roughly four fifths seen only once; the top ten take 0.75%. Source: CD4+ or CD8+ T cells sorted from blood, taken in a trial of the OX40 agonist ivuxolimab. Receptor source: an adult with an advanced solid tumor such as melanoma, head and neck, liver or kidney cancer. Each CDR3 is given with its conserved first and last residue. Fields, in order: clone size, J gene, D gene, V gene, CDR3 DNA, CDR3 protein. D genes are given only for firm matches. Size is omitted from some rows. Given values are once, few, many or a class for expanded clones.

clone size: .; J gene: TRBJ2-2; D gene: TRBD2; V gene: TRBV7-2; CDR3 DNA: TGTGCCAGCAGCCCAGTGCGCGGGAGGTCTGTCGGGGAGCTGTTTTTT; CDR3 protein: CASSPVRGRSVGELFF
clone size: .; J gene: TRBJ1-1; D gene: .; V gene: TRBV6-1; CDR3 DNA: TGTGCCAGCAGTCACCCAGCCGGCACTGAAGCTTTCTTT; CDR3 protein: CASSHPAGTEAFF
clone size: .; J gene: TRBJ2-5; D gene: .; V gene: TRBV5-4; CDR3 DNA: TGTGCCAGCAGCTTCGGGGAAACTGATTCGGGACGAGGGACCCAGTACTTC; CDR3 protein: CASSFGETDSGRGTQYF
clone size: few; J gene: TRBJ1-1; D gene: TRBD1; V gene: TRBV9; CDR3 DNA: TGTGCCAGCAGCGCTAGGACAGGGGGCTGGACTGAAGCTTTCTTT; CDR3 protein: CASSARTGGWTEAFF
clone size: .; J gene: TRBJ2-3; D gene: TRBD1; V gene: TRBV28; CDR3 DNA: TGTGCCAGCAGTTTATTGGGACAGGGTAGAAGCACAGATACGCAGTATTTT; CDR3 protein: CASSLLGQGRSTDTQYF
clone size: .; J gene: TRBJ1-6; D gene: .; V gene: TRBV7-9; CDR3 DNA: TGTGCCAGCAGTCCTTTAAACGCGGCGAATTCACCCCTCCACTTT; CDR3 protein: CASSPLNAANSPLHF
clone size: .; J gene: TRBJ2-7; D gene: TRBD1; V gene: TRBV6-4; CDR3 DNA: TGTGCCAGCAGTGCGGACAGGTTAATCTCCTACGAGCAGTACTTC; CDR3 protein: CASSADRLISYEQYF
clone size: .; J gene: TRBJ2-3; D gene: .; V gene: TRBV5-5; CDR3 DNA: TGTGCCAGCAGATCCCTAGGTCTTCGGGATACGCAGTATTTT; CDR3 protein: CASRSLGLRDTQYF
clone size: .; J gene: TRBJ1-1; D gene: .; V gene: TRBV15; CDR3 DNA: TGTGCCACCAGCAGAGACAGGGGCAACACTGAAGCTTTCTTT; CDR3 protein: CATSRDRGNTEAFF
clone size: .; J gene: TRBJ2-3; D gene: .; V gene: TRBV10-2; CDR3 DNA: TGCGCCAGCAGTGAACAGTCTAGCACAGATACGCAGTATTTT; CDR3 protein: CASSEQSSTDTQYF
clone size: .; J gene: TRBJ1-2; D gene: .; V gene: TRBV29-1; CDR3 DNA: TGCAGCCTGGGAGGGGCCGGTAGCGGCTATGGCTACACCTTC; CDR3 protein: CSLGGAGSGYGYTF
clone size: once; J gene: TRBJ1-1; D gene: .; V gene: TRBV5-1; CDR3 DNA: TGCGCCAGCAGCTTGGTTCAGATGAACACTGAAGCTTTCTTT; CDR3 protein: CASSLVQMNTEAFF
clone size: .; J gene: TRBJ2-7; D gene: .; V gene: TRBV19; CDR3 DNA: TGTGCCAGTAGTATCAGGGCAGGCCCGTACGAGCAGTACTTC; CDR3 protein: CASSIRAGPYEQYF
clone size: .; J gene: TRBJ2-1; D gene: TRBD2; V gene: TRBV11-2; CDR3 DNA: TGTGCCAGCAGCTTAGGGTTACTAGCGGGGGGGGAACACTACAATGAGCAGTTCTTC; CDR3 protein: CASSLGLLAGGEHYNEQFF
clone size: .; J gene: TRBJ1-6; D gene: .; V gene: TRBV19; CDR3 DNA: TGTGCCAGTACGAAACAATCTAATTCACCCCTCCACTTT; CDR3 protein: CASTKQSNSPLHF
clone size: .; J gene: TRBJ2-5; D gene: TRBD2; V gene: TRBV27; CDR3 DNA: TGTGCCAGCAGTTCCCCTTCGAGGACTAGGTGGAAGACCCAGTACTTC; CDR3 protein: CASSSPSRTRWKTQYF
clone size: .; J gene: TRBJ1-6; D gene: .; V gene: TRBV2; CDR3 DNA: TGTGCCAGCAGCCTCCGGGACACGGGGTCGGGCTCACCCCTCCACTTT; CDR3 protein: CASSLRDTGSGSPLHF
clone size: .; J gene: TRBJ2-3; D gene: TRBD1; V gene: TRBV7-6; CDR3 DNA: TGTGCCAGCAGCTTAGGACAGGGTACCGATACGCAGTATTTT; CDR3 protein: CASSLGQGTDTQYF